The 2 T cell receptor beta chains given below trace back to one sample, sequenced in a study of T cell responses to AZD1222 COVID-19 vaccine. The protocol was immunoSEQ multiplex PCR, while the TCRdb copy is restricted to in-frame clones and leaves out a portion. Found here are roughly 150,000 clones, roughly 90% of them singletons; the top ten hold over 3%. This specimen was peripheral blood, taken on day 0 of AZD1222 vaccination. Every receptor here comes from an adult in good health.

This sequence joins TRBV5-4 and TRBJ2-1; 9 bases match TRBD2. V shed 4 bases and J 8 bases; nucleotides not matched to a gene: 7. This CDR3 contains 14 residues. Germline V gene lookup returns CDR1 SGHNT and CDR2 YYREEE (reference sequence). CDR3 sequence (DNA): TGTGCCAGCAGCCTGGGTAGCGGGGGCCATGAGCAGTTCTTC. Translating it yields CASSLGSGGHEQFF.

V and J are TRBV27 and TRBJ2-7, with TRBD1 matching over 12 bases. V dropped 4 bases and J dropped 7; count of bases not matched to a gene: 11. The CDR3 has 16 residues. The germline V gene has CDR1 MNHEY and CDR2 SMNVEV (reference sequence). CDR3 DNA: TGTGCCAGCAGTTCCTACTCCGGGACAGGGGGCCGTGAGCAGTACTTC. This encodes CASSSYSGTGGREQYF.